This TCR beta chain was recorded in a study of shared clonotypes between healthy human individuals. This clone was picked up a small number of times. Its antigen is not identified. All of the donors resided in Nashville, Tennessee, and each was a Caucasian adult. V lost 4 bases to trimming and J lost 14 bases; unmatched junction nucleotides: 8. Germline CDR1 and CDR2: ENHRY and SYGVKD. The CDR3 extends over 12 amino acids. Per the authors' pipeline: In the immunoSEQ data, sequences were junction-only and lacked quality scores, so filtering differed. Measured with immunoSEQ multiplex PCR; TCRdb has only the in-frame clones, and not every one. That table gives V, J and clone size, and the DNA gave D and trimming. The sample holds nearly 1,000,000 clones, 76% seen once. Study observations and caveats: Sharing of clonotypes among donors was expected to vary with sequencing depth.

The sequenced sample was memory CD4+ T cells sorted from blood. Subset defined: CD45RA-negative fraction. The V and J genes are TRBV10-3 and TRBJ2-1, with 7 bases that match TRBD1. The clonotype was recovered from a young man in good health. The chain's CDR3 is CAISAGQVGEFF. DNA for the CDR3: TGTGCCATCAGTGCCGGACAGGTGGGGGAGTTCTTC.